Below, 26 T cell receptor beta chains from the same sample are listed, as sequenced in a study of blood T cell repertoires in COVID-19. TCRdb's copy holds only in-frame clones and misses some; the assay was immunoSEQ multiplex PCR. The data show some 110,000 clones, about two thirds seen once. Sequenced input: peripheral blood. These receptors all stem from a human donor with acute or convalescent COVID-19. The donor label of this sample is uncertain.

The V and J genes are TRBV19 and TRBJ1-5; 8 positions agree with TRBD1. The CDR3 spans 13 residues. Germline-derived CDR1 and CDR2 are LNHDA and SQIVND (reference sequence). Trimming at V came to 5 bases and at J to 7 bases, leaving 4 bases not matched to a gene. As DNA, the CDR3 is TGTGCCAGTAGTGCGACAGGGGTCCAGCCCCAGCATTTT. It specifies CASSATGVQPQHF. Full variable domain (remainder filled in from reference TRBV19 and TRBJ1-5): DGGITQSPKYLFRKEGQNVTLSCEQNLNHDAMYWYRQDPGQGLRLIYYSQIVNDFQKGDIAEGYSVSREKKESFPLTVTSAQKNPTAFYLCASSATGVQPQHFGDGTRLSIL.

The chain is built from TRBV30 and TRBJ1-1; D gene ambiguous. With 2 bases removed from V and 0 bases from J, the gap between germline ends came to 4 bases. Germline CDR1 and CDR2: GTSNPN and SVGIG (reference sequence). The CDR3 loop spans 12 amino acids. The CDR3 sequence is CAWSPLNTEAFF. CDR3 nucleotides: TGTGCCTGGAGTCCCTTGAACACTGAAGCTTTCTTT.

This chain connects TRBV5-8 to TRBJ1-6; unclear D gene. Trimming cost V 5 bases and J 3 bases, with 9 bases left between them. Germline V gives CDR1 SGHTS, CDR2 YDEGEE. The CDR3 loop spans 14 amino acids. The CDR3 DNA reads TGTGCCAGCAGTTCGGTCATCTATAATTCACCCCTCCACTTT. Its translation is CASSSVIYNSPLHF.

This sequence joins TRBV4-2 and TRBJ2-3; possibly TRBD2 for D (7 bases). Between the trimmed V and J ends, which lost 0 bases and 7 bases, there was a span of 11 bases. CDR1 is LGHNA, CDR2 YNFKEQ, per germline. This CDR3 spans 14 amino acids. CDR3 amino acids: CASSQERGGYTQYF. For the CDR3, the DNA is TGTGCCAGCAGCCAAGAGAGGGGGGGGTATACGCAGTATTTT.

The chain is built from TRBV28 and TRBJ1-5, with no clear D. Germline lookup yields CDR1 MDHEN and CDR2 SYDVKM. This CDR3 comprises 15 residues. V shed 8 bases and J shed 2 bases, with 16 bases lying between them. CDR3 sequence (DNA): TGTGCCAGCGCTTACTCAGAGAGGGGCAATCAGCCCCAGCATTTT. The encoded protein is CASAYSERGNQPQHF.

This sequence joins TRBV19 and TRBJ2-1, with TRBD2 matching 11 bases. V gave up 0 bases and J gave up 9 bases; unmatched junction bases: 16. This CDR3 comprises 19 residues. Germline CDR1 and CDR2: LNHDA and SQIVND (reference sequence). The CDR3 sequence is CASSIDSSGGSPNPGEQFF. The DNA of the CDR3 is TGTGCCAGTAGTATAGATTCTAGCGGGGGGTCTCCTAATCCTGGTGAGCAGTTCTTC.

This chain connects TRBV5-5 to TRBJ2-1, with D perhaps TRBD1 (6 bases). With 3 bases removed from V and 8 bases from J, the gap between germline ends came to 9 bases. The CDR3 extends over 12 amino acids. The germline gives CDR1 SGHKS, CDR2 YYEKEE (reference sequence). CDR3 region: CASSSGGYEQFF. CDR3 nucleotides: TGTGCCAGCAGCTCTGGGGGCTATGAGCAGTTCTTC.

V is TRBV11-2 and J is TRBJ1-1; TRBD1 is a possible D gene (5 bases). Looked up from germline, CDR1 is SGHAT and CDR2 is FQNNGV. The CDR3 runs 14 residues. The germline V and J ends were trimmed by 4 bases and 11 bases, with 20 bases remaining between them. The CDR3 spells CASSSTSRAHGAFF. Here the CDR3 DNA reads TGTGCCAGCAGCTCTACGTCCAGGGCCCATGGGGCTTTCTTT.

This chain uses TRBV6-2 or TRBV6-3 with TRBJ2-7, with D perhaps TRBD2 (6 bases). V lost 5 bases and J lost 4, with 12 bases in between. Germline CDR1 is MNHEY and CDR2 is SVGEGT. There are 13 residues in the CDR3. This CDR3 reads CASSRDLTYEQYV. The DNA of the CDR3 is TGTGCCAGCAGTCGGGACTTGACATACGAGCAGTACGTC.

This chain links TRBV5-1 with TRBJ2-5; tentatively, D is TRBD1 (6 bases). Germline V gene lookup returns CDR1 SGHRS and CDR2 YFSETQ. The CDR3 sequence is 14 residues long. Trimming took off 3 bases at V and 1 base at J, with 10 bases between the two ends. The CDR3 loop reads CASSSDRTQETQYF. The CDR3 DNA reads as TGCGCCAGCAGCTCCGACAGGACCCAAGAGACCCAGTACTTC.

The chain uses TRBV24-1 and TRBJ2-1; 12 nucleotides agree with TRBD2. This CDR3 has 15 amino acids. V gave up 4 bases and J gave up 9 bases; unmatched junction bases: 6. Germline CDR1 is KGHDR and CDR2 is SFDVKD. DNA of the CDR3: TGTGCCACCAGTGACCCTAGCGGGGGGGCCCGTGAGCAGTTCTTC. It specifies CATSDPSGGAREQFF.

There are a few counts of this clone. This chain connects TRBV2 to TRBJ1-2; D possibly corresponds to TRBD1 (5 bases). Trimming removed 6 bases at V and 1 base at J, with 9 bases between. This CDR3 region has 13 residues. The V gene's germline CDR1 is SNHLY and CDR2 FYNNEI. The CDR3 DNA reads TGTGCCAGCAGCGTGACAGTTAACTATGGCTACACCTTC. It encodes CASSVTVNYGYTF.

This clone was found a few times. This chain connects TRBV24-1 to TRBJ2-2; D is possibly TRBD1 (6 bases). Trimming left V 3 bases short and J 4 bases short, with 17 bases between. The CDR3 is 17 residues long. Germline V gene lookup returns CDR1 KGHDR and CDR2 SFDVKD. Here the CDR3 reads CATSDETGTSVTGELFF. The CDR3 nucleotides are TGTGCCACCAGTGATGAGACCGGGACATCAGTCACCGGGGAGCTGTTTTTT.

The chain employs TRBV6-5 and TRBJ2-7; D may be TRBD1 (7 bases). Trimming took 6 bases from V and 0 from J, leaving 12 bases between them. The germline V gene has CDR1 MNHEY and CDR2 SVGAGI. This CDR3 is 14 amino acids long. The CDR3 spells CASRYQGGSYEQYF. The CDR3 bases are TGTGCCAGCAGGTACCAGGGGGGCTCCTACGAGCAGTACTTC.

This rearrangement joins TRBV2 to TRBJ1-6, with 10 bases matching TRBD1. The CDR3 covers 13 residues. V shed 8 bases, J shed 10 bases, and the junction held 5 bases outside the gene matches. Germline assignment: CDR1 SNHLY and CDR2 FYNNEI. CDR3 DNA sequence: TGTGCCAGCCGGGACAGGGGACGATCACCCCTCCACTTT. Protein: CASRDRGRSPLHF.

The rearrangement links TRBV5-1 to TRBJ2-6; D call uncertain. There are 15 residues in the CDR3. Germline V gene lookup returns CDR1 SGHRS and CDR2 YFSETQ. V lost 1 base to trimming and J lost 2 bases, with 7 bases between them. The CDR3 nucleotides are TGCGCCAGCAGCTTGACACCCACTGGGGCCAACGTCCTGACTTTC. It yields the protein CASSLTPTGANVLTF.

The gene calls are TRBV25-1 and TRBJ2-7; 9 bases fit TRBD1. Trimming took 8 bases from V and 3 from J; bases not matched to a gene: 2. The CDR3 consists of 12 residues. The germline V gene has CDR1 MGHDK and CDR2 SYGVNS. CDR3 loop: CASSDRGYEQYF. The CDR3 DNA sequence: TGTGCCAGCTCGGACAGGGGCTACGAGCAGTACTTC.

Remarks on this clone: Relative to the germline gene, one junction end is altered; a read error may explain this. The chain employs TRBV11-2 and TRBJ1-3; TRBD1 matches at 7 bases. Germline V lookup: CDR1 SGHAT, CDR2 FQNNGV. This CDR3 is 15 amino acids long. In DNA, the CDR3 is TGTGCCAGCAGCATAGAGGGGGCGCCTGGAAACACCATATATTTT. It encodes CASSIEGAPGNTIYF. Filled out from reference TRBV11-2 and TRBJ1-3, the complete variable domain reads EAGVAQSPRYKIIEKRQSVAFWCNPISGHATLYWYQQILGQGPKLLIQFQNNGVVDDSQLPKDRFSAERLKGVDSTLKIQPAKLEDSAVYLCASSIEGAPGNTIYFGEGSWLTVV.

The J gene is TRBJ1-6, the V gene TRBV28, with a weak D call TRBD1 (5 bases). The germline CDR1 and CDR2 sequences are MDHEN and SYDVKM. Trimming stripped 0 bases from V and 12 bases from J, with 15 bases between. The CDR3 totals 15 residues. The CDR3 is CASSLWAGWGEPLHF. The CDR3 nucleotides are TGTGCCAGCAGTTTATGGGCAGGGTGGGGGGAACCCCTCCACTTT.

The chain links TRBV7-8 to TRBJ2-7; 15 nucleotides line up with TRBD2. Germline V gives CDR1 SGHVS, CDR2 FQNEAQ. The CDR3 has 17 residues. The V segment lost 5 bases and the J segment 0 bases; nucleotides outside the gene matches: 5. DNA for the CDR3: TGTGCCAGCAGCAGGACTAGCGGGGGGGGTAACTCCTACGAGCAGTACGTC. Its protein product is CASSRTSGGGNSYEQYV.

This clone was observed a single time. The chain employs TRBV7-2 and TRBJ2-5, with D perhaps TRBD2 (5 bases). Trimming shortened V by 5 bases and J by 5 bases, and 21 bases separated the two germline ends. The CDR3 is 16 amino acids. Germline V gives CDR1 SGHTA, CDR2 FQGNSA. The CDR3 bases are TGTGCCAGCAGCCCCAAGGGCGCAGCGTGGAGGGAGACCCAGTACTTC. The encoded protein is CASSPKGAAWRETQYF.

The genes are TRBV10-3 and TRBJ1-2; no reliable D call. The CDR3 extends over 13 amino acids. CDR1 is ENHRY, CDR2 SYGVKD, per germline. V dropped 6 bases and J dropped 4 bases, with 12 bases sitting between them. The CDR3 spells CAIRVPGGYGYTF. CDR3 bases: TGTGCCATCAGAGTTCCGGGAGGCTATGGCTACACCTTC.

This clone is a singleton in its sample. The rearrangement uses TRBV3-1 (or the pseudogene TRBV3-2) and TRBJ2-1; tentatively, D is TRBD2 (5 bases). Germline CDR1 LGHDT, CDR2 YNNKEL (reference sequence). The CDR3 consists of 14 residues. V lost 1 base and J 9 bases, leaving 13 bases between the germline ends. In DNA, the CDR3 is TGTGCCAGCAGCCAAGCATTCTCTGCGGGTGAGCAGTTCTTC. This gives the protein CASSQAFSAGEQFF.

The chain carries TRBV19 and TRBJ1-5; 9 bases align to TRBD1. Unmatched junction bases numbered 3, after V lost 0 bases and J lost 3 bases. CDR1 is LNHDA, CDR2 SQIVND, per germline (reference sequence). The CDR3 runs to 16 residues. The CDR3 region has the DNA TGTGCCAGTAGTATAGATGGACAGGGGAACAATCAGCCCCAGCATTTT. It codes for CASSIDGQGNNQPQHF.

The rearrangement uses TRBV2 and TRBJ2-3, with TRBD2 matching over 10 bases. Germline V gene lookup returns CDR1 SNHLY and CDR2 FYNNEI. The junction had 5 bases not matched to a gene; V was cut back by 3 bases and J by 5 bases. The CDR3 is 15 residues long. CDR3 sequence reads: CASSDQRGGRDTQYF. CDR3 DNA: TGTGCCAGCAGTGACCAGCGGGGGGGCAGAGATACGCAGTATTTT.

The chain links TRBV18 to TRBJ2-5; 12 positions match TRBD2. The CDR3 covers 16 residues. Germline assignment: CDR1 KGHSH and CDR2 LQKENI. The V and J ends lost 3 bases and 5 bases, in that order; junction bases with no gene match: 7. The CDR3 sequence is CASSPGLAGTRETQYF. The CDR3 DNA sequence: TGTGCCAGCTCACCTGGACTAGCGGGGACTAGGGAGACCCAGTACTTC.